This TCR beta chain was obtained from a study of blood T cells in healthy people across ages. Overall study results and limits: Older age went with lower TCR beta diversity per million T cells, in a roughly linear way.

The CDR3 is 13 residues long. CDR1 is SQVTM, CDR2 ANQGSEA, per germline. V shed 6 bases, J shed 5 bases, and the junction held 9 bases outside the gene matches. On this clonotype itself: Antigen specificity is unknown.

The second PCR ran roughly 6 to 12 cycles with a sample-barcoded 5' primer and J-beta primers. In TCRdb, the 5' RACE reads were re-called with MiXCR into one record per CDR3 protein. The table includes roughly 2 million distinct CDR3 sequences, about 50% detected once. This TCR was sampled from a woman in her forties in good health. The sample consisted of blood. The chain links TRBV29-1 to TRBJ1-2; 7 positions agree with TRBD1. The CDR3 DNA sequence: TGCAGCGTCCAGGGACAGACGGGGTATGGCTACACCTTC. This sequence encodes CSVQGQTGYGYTF.